This T cell receptor beta chain stems from a study of T cell repertoires in cytomegalovirus infection. Study-level background: From public TCR beta signatures came an indication of both CMV infection and matching HLA type.

Overall study findings and caveats: What dominated the ex vivo response were HLA-C-restricted CMV-specific TCR beta clonotypes. Totalled public TCR beta family frequency picked out people who carried CMV plus the relevant HLA.

With V trimmed by 5 bases and J by 8 bases, 8 bases remained unmatched. From germline, CDR1 is MGHRA and CDR2 YSYEKL. The CDR3 is 16 amino acids. At least ten counts were recorded for this clonotype. Its target is not known. TCRdb redid the calling of the reads with MiXCR, one entry per CDR3 protein. The sample has under 600,000 distinct CDR3 sequences, about 15% seen once. This clonotype was obtained from a human donor in good health (CMV status not recorded). Some clones in this sample may be carry-over from other donors' samples. This chain joins TRBV4-1 and TRBJ2-4; 14 positions agree with TRBD2. The material sequenced was CD8+ T cells from PBMCs. CDR3 sequence: CASSGRLAGGLDIQYF. The CDR3 region has the DNA TGCGCCAGCAGCGGCCGACTAGCGGGGGGGCTGGACATTCAGTACTTC.